The source of this TCR beta chain is a study of blood T cell repertoires in COVID-19. The germline gives CDR1 SGHDT, CDR2 YYEEEE. The CDR3 length is 13 residues. V trimming: 6 bases; J trimming: 8 bases; junction bases outside the gene matches: 2. As handled by the study authors: Reference gene primer amplification gave estimated nucleated cell counts. Method: immunoSEQ multiplex PCR; TCRdb's copy keeps in-frame clones and lacks some. For V, J and clone size, that table is used; D and trimming come from the DNA. The data contain tens of thousands of clones, around 87% of them seen just once; the ten biggest clones take up 3.9%.

The TCR sequence derives from a human donor in a cohort sampled during active COVID-19. Sample: peripheral blood. This chain joins TRBV5-6 and TRBJ1-6; 10 bases map to TRBD1. CDR3 protein: CASKGQGHSPLHF. For the CDR3, the DNA is TGTGCCAGCAAGGGACAGGGGCATTCACCCCTCCACTTT.